One sample yielded the 20 T cell receptor beta chains listed below, sequenced in a study of cytomegalovirus exposure and HLA in healthy donors (TCRdb year 2017). The library was produced with the immunoSEQ multiplex PCR assay. The multiplex PCR relied on a mix of 60 forward primers for TCR Vbeta segments and 13 reverse primers for TCR Jbeta segments. In TCRdb, the immuneACCESS table is reduced to in-frame sequences with V and J assigned. These tables do not hold every clone; where another copy was compared, an unresolved V gene accounts for under half, and the others remain unexplained. This sample is represented by roughly 98,000 clones; 75% to 85% of them were singletons. Of the sample, 11% falls within the top ten clones. Sequenced sample: PBMCs. Receptor source: a young man in good health and CMV-seropositive.

The genes are TRBV5-1 and TRBJ2-5; TRBD1 aligns across 7 bases. Per germline, CDR1 SGHRS and CDR2 YFSETQ. The J segment lost 1 base and the V segment lost 0 bases, leaving 6 bases of the junction unmatched. This CDR3 spans 16 amino acids. CDR3 nucleotides: TGCGCCAGCAGCTTGGAGGGGGCGGCGGGCCAAGAGACCCAGTACTTC. Amino acids: CASSLEGAAGQETQYF.

This clone was seen only once. This sequence joins TRBV6-5 and TRBJ2-1; the match to TRBD2 covers 11 bases. V lost 7 bases and J lost 7; bases outside the gene matches: 9. The CDR3 length is 15 residues. CDR1 is MNHEY, CDR2 SVGAGI, per germline. CDR3 bases: TGTGCCAGCACCCTACTAGCGGGGGCCCCAAATGAGCAGTTCTTC. It yields the protein CASTLLAGAPNEQFF.

The rearrangement links TRBV7-8 to TRBJ1-5; 12 bases agree with TRBD1. J gave up 6 bases and V 1 base, and 7 bases lay outside the gene matches. The germline V gene encodes CDR1 SGHVS and CDR2 FQNEAQ. The CDR3 spans 17 residues. This chain's CDR3 is CASSLEGGQGAIQPQHF. CDR3 DNA sequence: TGTGCCAGCAGCTTAGAGGGGGGACAGGGGGCTATTCAGCCCCAGCATTTT.

This clone was observed a single time. This chain joins TRBV6-6 and TRBJ1-2, with a weak D call TRBD1 (6 bases). Germline V gene data show CDR1 as MNHNY and CDR2 as SVGAGI (reference sequence). The V gene lost 2 bases and the J gene lost 1 base, with 14 bases spanning the gap. The CDR3 runs 16 residues. The CDR3 DNA is TGTGCCAGCAGTTACGGGTCGGTCAGGGGTAACTATGGCTACACCTTC. This translates into CASSYGSVRGNYGYTF.

The chain recombines TRBV6-5 with TRBJ2-2; 9 bases line up with TRBD2. This CDR3 region has 14 residues. V shed 9 bases, J shed 3 bases, and the junction held 5 bases outside the gene matches. CDR1 MNHEY and CDR2 SVGAGI come from the germline V gene. The CDR3 bases are TGTGCCAGTCGGGGACTAGCTCACACCGGGGAGCTGTTTTTT. Translated: CASRGLAHTGELFF.

The gene calls are TRBV4-1 and TRBJ1-1; 7 positions agree with TRBD1. Germline V CDR1 and CDR2: MGHRA, YSYEKL. This CDR3 spans 17 amino acids. J lost 0 bases, V lost 1 base, and 8 bases had no gene match. The CDR3 spells CASSQAGAGTVNTEAFF. The CDR3 DNA follows: TGCGCCAGCAGCCAAGCCGGAGCCGGGACAGTGAACACTGAAGCTTTCTTT.

With regard to this clone: Its ends do not fully match the called genes, so a read error is possible. The chain has TRBV20-1 and TRBJ1-1, with 9 bases aligning to TRBD1. CDR3 length equals 11 residues. The V gene's germline CDR1 is DFQATT and CDR2 SNEGSKA (reference sequence). Written as DNA, the CDR3 is TGCAGTGCTTCGGGACAGGGCCCCTGGGGCTTT. This translates into CSASGQGPWGF.

This chain connects TRBV10-3 to TRBJ2-2; no firm D call. CDR1 and CDR2 (germline): ENHRY, SYGVKD. V was trimmed by 4 bases and J by 6 bases, leaving 9 bases between them. The CDR3 consists of 13 residues. CDR3 region: CAISVVEAGELFF. CDR3 sequence (DNA): TGTGCCATCAGTGTTGTCGAGGCCGGGGAGCTGTTTTTT.

The chain employs TRBV5-1 and TRBJ1-6; the D gene is possibly TRBD1 (6 bases). Germline assignment: CDR1 SGHRS and CDR2 YFSETQ. This CDR3 contains 14 residues. Trimming took off 4 bases at V and 8 bases at J, with 13 bases between the two ends. The CDR3 nucleotides are TGCGCCAGCAGCGCGACAGGTTCGGATTCACCCCTCCACTTT. Translation: CASSATGSDSPLHF.

This chain joins TRBV6-1 and TRBJ2-5; D unresolved. Trimming cost V 1 base and J 7 bases, with 10 bases left between them. The germline V gene has CDR1 MNHNS and CDR2 SASEGT. The CDR3 contains 13 residues. The CDR3 DNA reads as TGTGCCAGCAGTGAAGGCGAGGTGCGGACCCAGTACTTC. Its translation: CASSEGEVRTQYF.

The chain joins TRBV11-2 to TRBJ1-4; D is perhaps TRBD1 (5 bases). Trimming took 4 bases from V and 3 from J, leaving 15 bases between them. The CDR3 spans 16 residues. Germline V CDR1 and CDR2: SGHAT, FQNNGV. CDR3 DNA sequence: TGTGCCAGCAGCTACCAACTCAGGGCCTCTAATGAAAAACTGTTTTTT. It codes for CASSYQLRASNEKLFF. Using reference TRBV11-2 and TRBJ1-4 for the parts outside the CDR3, the full variable domain is EAGVAQSPRYKIIEKRQSVAFWCNPISGHATLYWYQQILGQGPKLLIQFQNNGVVDDSQLPKDRFSAERLKGVDSTLKIQPAKLEDSAVYLCASSYQLRASNEKLFFGSGTQLSVL.

The V call is TRBV6-5, the J call TRBJ2-3, with 8 bases lining up with TRBD2. The CDR3 spans 15 residues. Trimming cost V 8 bases and J 5 bases; bases outside gene matches: 12. Germline V gene lookup returns CDR1 MNHEY and CDR2 SVGAGI. CDR3 region: CASGISGVMVDTQYF. DNA of the CDR3: TGTGCCAGCGGTATTAGCGGGGTCATGGTAGATACGCAGTATTTT.

The chain has TRBV21-1 and TRBJ1-2; whether TRBD1, the table's D call, matches the DNA was not checked. TRBV21-1 is a recognized pseudogene. The CDR3 runs 16 residues. The chain's CDR3 is CASSKGPDKTNYGYTF. DNA of the CDR3: TGTGCCAGCAGCAAAGGACCGGACAAAACTAACTATGGCTACACCTTC.

V and J are TRBV29-1 and TRBJ1-3; 8 bases align to TRBD1. CDR1 and CDR2 (germline): SQVTM, ANQGSEA. V was pared by 6 bases and J by 3 bases, with 4 bases of the junction left unmatched. The CDR3 is made up of 13 amino acids. The CDR3 protein is CSVQGAGGNTIYF. CDR3 coding DNA: TGCAGCGTGCAGGGGGCAGGTGGAAACACCATATATTTT.

This chain joins TRBV18 and TRBJ1-1, with D maybe TRBD1 (6 bases). This CDR3 has 12 amino acids. Trimming took off 5 bases at V and 6 bases at J, with 10 bases between the two ends. Germline V lookup: CDR1 KGHSH, CDR2 LQKENI. The CDR3 loop reads CASSIQGPEAFF. CDR3 in DNA: TGTGCCAGCTCAATTCAGGGGCCTGAAGCTTTCTTT.

This chain connects TRBV30 to TRBJ1-2; no firm D call. V lost 5 bases, J lost 6 bases, and 10 bases lay in between. CDR1 is GTSNPN and CDR2 is SVGIG in the germline V gene (reference sequence). CDR3 length equals 11 residues. CDR3 DNA: TGTGCCTGGGAGGGAGGGAATGGCTACACCTTC. Protein product: CAWEGGNGYTF.

This clone came up a few times. The genes are TRBV25-1 and TRBJ2-3; 9 bases line up with TRBD2. Per germline, CDR1 MGHDK and CDR2 SYGVNS. V dropped 3 bases and J dropped 4; count of bases not matched to a gene: 8. The CDR3 runs 16 residues. CDR3 DNA: TGTGCCAGCAGTGAGTCAGGCGGGGGGGCCCCAGATACGCAGTATTTT. It yields the protein CASSESGGGAPDTQYF.

This rearrangement joins TRBV28 to TRBJ1-1, with D perhaps matching TRBD1 (5 bases). The germline CDR1 and CDR2 sequences are MDHEN and SYDVKM. The V end was cut by 3 bases, the J end by 5 bases, with 13 bases between. The CDR3 loop spans 14 amino acids. The CDR3 DNA follows: TGTGCCAGCAGTTTGCCAGGGCCAAAGACTGAAGCTTTCTTT. It translates to CASSLPGPKTEAFF.

This clone was detected a few times. The rearrangement uses TRBV5-4 and TRBJ2-5; 7 positions agree with TRBD1. With 3 bases clipped from V and 4 bases from J, the junction kept 6 bases outside the gene matches. The CDR3 totals 14 residues. Germline CDR1 SGHNT, CDR2 YYREEE (reference sequence). CDR3 sequence reads: CASSSRQGSETQYF. CDR3 sequence (DNA): TGTGCCAGCAGCTCCCGACAGGGATCAGAGACCCAGTACTTC.

V and J are TRBV5-6 and TRBJ1-2; 11 bases are shared with TRBD1. Germline V gene data show CDR1 as SGHDT and CDR2 as YYEEEE. The CDR3 runs to 19 residues. The J segment lost 0 bases and the V segment lost 4 bases, leaving 14 bases of the junction unmatched. The CDR3: CASSPTMDRGQGSNYGYTF. DNA for the CDR3: TGTGCCAGCAGCCCAACAATGGACAGGGGGCAAGGCTCTAACTATGGCTACACCTTC.